The sequence of this T cell receptor (beta chain) was determined in a study of T cell repertoires in cytomegalovirus infection. Findings of the study overall: In two of eight donors, the top clonotype was HLA-C-restricted CMV-specific.

At least ten counts were recorded for this clonotype. Its antigen is as yet unknown. A single record per CDR3 protein comes from TCRdb applying MiXCR to the reads. The repertoire holds roughly 720,000 distinct CDR3 sequences, with 35% as singletons. V lost 6 bases and J lost 7, with 25 bases in between. CDR3 length: 16 residues. Germline CDR1 MGHRA, CDR2 YSYEKL. The source material was PBMCs. The sequence came from a human donor in good health (CMV status not recorded). Some clones in this sample may be carry-over from other donors' samples. V usage is TRBV4-1 and J usage is TRBJ2-7; D is perhaps TRBD1 (6 bases). The chain's CDR3 is CASRVGGPGRSQEQYF. The DNA of the CDR3 is TGCGCCAGCAGGGTAGGGGGACCGGGACGATCGCAGGAGCAGTACTTC.